The clone carrying this T cell receptor (beta chain) is termed medium-sized (0.01 to 0.1%). One entry per CDR3 protein, called by TCRdb with MiXCR from the 5' RACE reads. The sample records about 38,000 distinct CDR3 sequences, around a tenth being singletons. Per the germline V gene, CDR1 is DFQATT and CDR2 is SNEGSKA (reference sequence). V trimming: 5 bases; J trimming: 5 bases; junction bases outside the gene matches: 4. The CDR3 loop spans 12 amino acids. This specimen comes from a study of neurological immune-mediated disorders. This sequence joins TRBV20-1 and TRBJ1-2, with 8 positions matching TRBD1. The material sequenced was CD4+ T cells from blood. The sequence was obtained from a woman aged 25 to 39 with HTLV-1-associated myelopathy (HAM/TSP). The CDR3 spells CSAQQGDYGYTF. In nucleotides, the CDR3 is TGCAGTGCTCAACAGGGGGATTATGGCTACACCTTC.